The 8 T cell receptor beta chains in this list originate from one sample, sequenced in a study of blood T cell repertoires in COVID-19. Only in-frame clones appear in the TCRdb table, and some are missing; sequencing was by immunoSEQ multiplex PCR. The table includes approximately 200,000 clones, roughly three quarters detected once. The sequencing sample was made of peripheral blood. The receptor source for this set is a woman aged 40-49 years with COVID-19, enrolled during active disease.

V is TRBV19 and J is TRBJ2-3, with D perhaps TRBD2 (6 bases). Trimming left V 6 bases short and J 0 bases short, with 13 bases between. The germline gives CDR1 LNHDA, CDR2 SQIVND (reference sequence). This CDR3 spans 15 amino acids. In DNA form, the CDR3 reads TGTGCCAGTAGGTGGCGTGGGGGGAGCACAGATACGCAGTATTTT. This gives the protein CASRWRGGSTDTQYF.

CDR3 in DNA: TGCGCCAGCAGCGCCACAACACGTGGCTACACCTTC. This sequence encodes CASSATTRGYTF. The chain recombines TRBV5-1 with TRBJ1-2; D remains unclear. The V end was cut by 4 bases, the J end by 7 bases, with 11 bases between. Germline V gene sequence: CDR1 SGHRS, CDR2 YFSETQ. This CDR3 is 12 amino acids long.

This chain links TRBV6-6 with TRBJ2-7; D may be TRBD2 (7 bases). The V end lost 4 bases, the J end lost 2 bases, and 12 bases lay between the germline ends. The CDR3 covers 14 residues. Germline assignment: CDR1 MNHNY and CDR2 SVGAGI (reference sequence). The CDR3 DNA reads TGTGCCAGCAGTTGGGGGGGCGCAGCCTACGAGCAGTACTTC. Encoded protein: CASSWGGAAYEQYF.

This chain links TRBV14 with TRBJ1-2, with D uncertain. The CDR3 has 12 residues. The V gene's germline CDR1 is SGHDN and CDR2 FVKESK. V was cut by 5 bases and J by 6 bases, with 10 bases left in between. CDR3 amino acids: CASSSYPNGYTF. CDR3 nucleotides: TGTGCCAGCAGCTCCTATCCCAATGGCTACACCTTC.

This clone was recorded only once. V and J are TRBV27 and TRBJ2-3; maybe TRBD2 (5 bases). CDR3 length equals 14 residues. V lost 8 bases and J lost 5, with 17 bases in between. The V gene's germline CDR1 is MNHEY and CDR2 SMNVEV (reference sequence). CDR3 sequence reads: CASSLASVVDTQYF. In DNA, the CDR3 is TGTGCCAGCTCCCTAGCATCCGTGGTAGATACGCAGTATTTT.

The rearrangement uses TRBV27 and TRBJ2-1; 7 bases fit TRBD1. Germline V lookup: CDR1 MNHEY, CDR2 SMNVEV (reference sequence). The CDR3 runs 15 residues. Germline trimming cut 7 bases from V and 12 bases from J; bases unmatched to any gene: 18. The CDR3 sequence is CASTPRAGGGFGQFF. The CDR3 coding sequence is TGTGCCAGCACCCCCCGAGCAGGGGGTGGTTTCGGGCAGTTCTTC.

V is TRBV5-1 and J is TRBJ2-1, with 7 bases fitting TRBD1. The length of the CDR3 is 16 residues. Germline V gene sequence: CDR1 SGHRS, CDR2 YFSETQ. The V segment lost 1 base and the J segment 6 bases; nucleotides outside the gene matches: 10. DNA of the CDR3: TGCGCCAGCAGCTTGCCCACAGGGGTGGGTTTCAATGAGCAGTTCTTC. Residues: CASSLPTGVGFNEQFF.

J is TRBJ1-1 and V is TRBV19; 8 bases fit TRBD1. J lost 0 bases, V lost 5 bases, and 2 bases had no gene match. Per the germline V gene, CDR1 is LNHDA and CDR2 is SQIVND (reference sequence). This CDR3 comprises 14 residues. In DNA, the CDR3 is TGTGCCAGTAGTGCGGGACAGGTGAACACTGAAGCTTTCTTT. Encoded protein: CASSAGQVNTEAFF.